The next 29 T cell receptor beta chains were all read from a single sample in a study of cytomegalovirus exposure and HLA in healthy donors. The primer mix had 60 Vbeta and 13 Jbeta primers. This table comes from immunoSEQ multiplex PCR, and its TCRdb copy is limited to in-frame clones, with some not included. This table has about 220,000 clones, about 74% appearing once. Specimen: PBMCs. These receptors were taken from a woman aged 25 to 45 in good health and CMV-seronegative.

V is TRBV7-9 and J is TRBJ2-5; 8 bases are a match to TRBD1. The CDR3 contains 15 residues. Per the germline V gene, CDR1 is SEHNR and CDR2 is FQNEAQ (reference sequence). V was pared by 6 bases and J by 14 bases, with 20 bases of the junction left unmatched. DNA for the CDR3: TGTGCCAGCAGGCCGACAACCGGACAGGGCGACGAGCATTACTTC. Residues: CASRPTTGQGDEHYF.

The CDR3 loop is CASSLSQGYSGNTIYF. CDR3 in DNA: TGTGCCAGCAGCTTGTCCCAGGGGTACTCTGGAAACACCATATATTTT. V and J are TRBV5-5 and TRBJ1-3; a possible D gene is TRBD1 (6 bases). The CDR3 consists of 16 residues. V shed 1 base and J shed 0 bases, with 11 bases lying between them. CDR1 is SGHKS and CDR2 is YYEKEE in the germline V gene (reference sequence).

The rearrangement uses TRBV11-3 and TRBJ2-7; TRBD2 is a possible D gene (6 bases). From germline, CDR1 is SGHNT and CDR2 YENEEA. The CDR3 length is 13 residues. The V end lost 5 bases, the J end lost 4 bases, and 12 bases lay between the germline ends. CDR3 nucleotide sequence: TGTGCCAGCAGCCCTCGGGACTTTTACGAGCAGTACTTC. Translating it yields CASSPRDFYEQYF.

The chain is built from TRBV19 and TRBJ1-3; D is unresolved. Trimming took 8 bases from V and 4 from J, leaving 12 bases between them. The CDR3 is made up of 13 amino acids. Germline V gene data show CDR1 as LNHDA and CDR2 as SQIVND (reference sequence). CDR3 bases: TGTGCCAGTCCCCGGGCGGGGGGAAACACCATATATTTT. Its translation: CASPRAGGNTIYF.

The chain carries TRBV4-1 and TRBJ2-7, with D possibly matching TRBD1 (6 bases). CDR1 MGHRA and CDR2 YSYEKL come from the germline V gene. V dropped 0 bases and J dropped 2 bases, with 20 bases sitting between them. The CDR3 length is 18 residues. Written as DNA, the CDR3 is TGCGCCAGCAGCCAAGAGGGAACCGGGACATGGGAAACCTACGAGCAGTACTTC. It specifies CASSQEGTGTWETYEQYF.

The rearrangement joins TRBV7-8 to TRBJ1-1; possibly TRBD1 for D (5 bases). The V gene lost 5 bases and the J gene lost 0 bases, with 13 bases spanning the gap. The CDR3 is made up of 15 amino acids. The V gene's germline CDR1 is SGHVS and CDR2 FQNEAQ. The CDR3 reads CASSAGRLLNTEAFF. The CDR3, as DNA: TGTGCCAGCAGCGCGGGACGGCTATTGAACACTGAAGCTTTCTTT.

The chain employs TRBV7-9 and TRBJ2-1, with D unclear. From germline, CDR1 is SEHNR and CDR2 FQNEAQ (reference sequence). Trimming pared 5 bases from V and 8 bases from J, leaving 10 bases between. This CDR3 is built from 12 residues. CDR3 coding DNA: TGTGCCAGCAGCGGAGATGTGGATGAGCAGTTCTTC. As protein: CASSGDVDEQFF.

For this clone: In the same sample, other DNA sequences code for this CDR3. The chain carries TRBV2 and TRBJ1-1; D is possibly TRBD1 (6 bases). The CDR3 has 11 amino acids. CDR1 SNHLY and CDR2 FYNNEI come from the germline V gene. V was clipped by 11 bases and J by 4 bases, with 11 bases between them. CDR3 in DNA: TGTGCCTCGGGGGGCGGCACTGAAGCTTTCTTT. Translated: CASGGGTEAFF.

The chain has TRBV2 and TRBJ2-7; D possibly corresponds to TRBD2 (5 bases). The CDR3 is 15 amino acids. The V gene's germline CDR1 is SNHLY and CDR2 FYNNEI. Trimming removed 3 bases at V and 0 bases at J, with 12 bases between. CDR3: CASSDTNSGSYEQYF. The CDR3, as DNA: TGTGCCAGCAGTGACACAAACAGCGGCTCCTACGAGCAGTACTTC.

Concerning this clone itself: Other DNA sequences within the sample encode an identical CDR3. The chain links TRBV9 to TRBJ1-6; possibly TRBD1 for D (6 bases). The CDR3 sequence is 14 residues long. With 0 bases removed from V and 10 bases from J, the gap between germline ends came to 11 bases. The V gene's germline CDR1 is SGDLS and CDR2 YYNGEE. The CDR3 region is CASSVEQGESPLHF. The CDR3 DNA is TGTGCCAGCAGCGTAGAACAGGGCGAATCACCCCTCCACTTT.

The chain recombines TRBV7-9 with TRBJ2-2; 7 bases are shared with TRBD2. Germline V CDR1 and CDR2: SEHNR, FQNEAQ (reference sequence). The CDR3 loop spans 15 amino acids. The V and J ends lost 1 base and 1 base, in that order; junction bases with no gene match: 0. CDR3 amino acids: CASSLGGGNTGELFF. CDR3 coding DNA: TGTGCCAGCAGCTTAGGCGGGGGGAACACCGGGGAGCTGTTTTTT.

V gene TRBV4-2 combines with J gene TRBJ1-2, with D possibly TRBD1 on 6 matching bases. The CDR3 runs to 17 residues. The V end was cut by 0 bases, the J end by 0 bases, with 14 bases between. Germline lookup yields CDR1 LGHNA and CDR2 YNFKEQ. In DNA, the CDR3 is TGTGCCAGCAGCCAAGAATCCTTGACAGGAGCTAACTATGGCTACACCTTC. Its protein is CASSQESLTGANYGYTF.

A remark on this clone: A much larger clone lies one base from this, so it may be a read error. This chain links TRBV6-1 with TRBJ2-1; 8 bases align to TRBD2. The CDR3 has 15 residues. The germline V gene encodes CDR1 MNHNS and CDR2 SASEGT. With 1 base clipped from V and 3 bases from J, the junction kept 2 bases outside the gene matches. Here the CDR3 DNA reads TGTGCCAGCAGTGAAGGACTAGCGAGCTACAATGAGCAGTTCTTC. It specifies CASSEGLASYNEQFF.

In the case of this clone: This CDR3 is also generated by other DNA sequences in the sample. The chain links TRBV5-5 to TRBJ1-5; TRBD1 aligns across 8 bases. The CDR3 is made up of 15 amino acids. Trimming cost V 0 bases and J 3 bases; bases outside gene matches: 2. CDR1 and CDR2 (germline): SGHKS, YYEKEE (reference sequence). The CDR3 DNA reads as TGTGCCAGCAGCTTGGGACAGGGGTACAATCAGCCCCAGCATTTT. Protein sequence: CASSLGQGYNQPQHF.

The gene calls are TRBV11-3 and TRBJ2-1; D gene uncertain. The V end was cut by 1 base, the J end by 6 bases, with 13 bases between. The CDR3 contains 15 residues. Per the germline V gene, CDR1 is SGHNT and CDR2 is YENEEA. The CDR3 region is CASSLGLEEINEQFF. The DNA for the CDR3 is TGTGCCAGCAGCTTAGGCCTAGAAGAGATCAATGAGCAGTTCTTC.

The gene calls are TRBV5-1 and TRBJ2-3, with 11 bases matching TRBD2. This CDR3 region has 16 residues. Germline V gives CDR1 SGHRS, CDR2 YFSETQ. Trimming took 4 bases from V and 6 from J; bases not matched to a gene: 10. CDR3 bases: TGCGCCAGCAGCATGAGACTAGCGGGATCGGGGGATACGCAGTATTTT. It yields the protein CASSMRLAGSGDTQYF.

The genes are TRBV6-1 and TRBJ2-7; TRBD2 matches 9 bases. The V segment lost 2 bases and the J segment 2 bases; nucleotides outside the gene matches: 13. This CDR3 has 18 amino acids. Germline CDR1 and CDR2: MNHNS and SASEGT. The CDR3 here is CASSEMVRIAGATYEQYF. The CDR3, as DNA: TGTGCCAGCAGTGAAATGGTGCGCATAGCGGGAGCGACCTACGAGCAGTACTTC.

The J gene is TRBJ1-2, the V gene TRBV19; TRBD1 is a possible D gene (5 bases). Looked up from germline, CDR1 is LNHDA and CDR2 is SQIVND (reference sequence). This CDR3 has 15 residues. The ends were cut back, 5 bases at V and 6 bases at J, with 19 bases in the middle. CDR3 DNA: TGTGCCAGTAGTTCCCGACAGCAACCAGGCCATGGCTACACCTTC. Translation gives CASSSRQQPGHGYTF.

The chain recombines TRBV15 with TRBJ1-1; D gene ambiguous. Trimming removed 0 bases at V and 7 bases at J, with 6 bases between. Germline V gives CDR1 LNHNV, CDR2 YYDKDF (reference sequence). The CDR3 has 12 amino acids. The CDR3 here is CATSRERGEAFF. CDR3 coding DNA: TGTGCCACCAGCAGAGAACGGGGTGAAGCTTTCTTT.

In this sample, this clone turned up a few times. V gene TRBV5-1 combines with J gene TRBJ1-1; 8 bases align to TRBD1. Germline values: CDR1 SGHRS, CDR2 YFSETQ. With V trimmed by 4 bases and J by 1 base, 3 bases remained unmatched. This CDR3 contains 14 residues. CDR3 loop: CASSVQGENTEAFF. CDR3 in DNA: TGCGCCAGCAGCGTACAGGGGGAGAACACTGAAGCTTTCTTT.

Remarks on this clone: The junction does not match germline at one end; this may be a read error. The chain recombines TRBV5-1 with TRBJ2-1; 9 bases map to TRBD2. The CDR3 has 18 amino acids. In germline, CDR1 is SGHRS, CDR2 YFSETQ. In nucleotides, the CDR3 is TGCGCCACCAGCTTGGATCCTAGCGGGGCGAGCTCCTACAATGAGCAGTTCTTC. Amino acids: CATSLDPSGASSYNEQFF.

The V and J genes are TRBV2 and TRBJ2-2; 7 positions agree with TRBD2. This CDR3 is built from 15 residues. The V gene's germline CDR1 is SNHLY and CDR2 FYNNEI. V lost 1 base to trimming and J lost 6 bases; unmatched junction nucleotides: 5. CDR3 nucleotides: TGTGCCAGCAGTGAAGTAGTTGGGGGGGCCGGGGAGCTGTTTTTT. This translates into CASSEVVGGAGELFF. The full variable domain, rest sourced from reference TRBV2 and TRBJ2-2, is EPEVTQTPSHQVTQMGQEVILRCVPISNHLYFYWYRQILGQKVEFLVSFYNNEISEKSEIFDDQFSVERPDGSNFTLKIRSTKLEDSAMYFCASSEVVGGAGELFFGEGSRLTVL.

The chain recombines TRBV4-1 with TRBJ2-7; the D gene is possibly TRBD1 (7 bases). V was pared by 2 bases and J by 3 bases, with 17 bases between. Germline assignment: CDR1 MGHRA and CDR2 YSYEKL. The CDR3 is 16 amino acids. In DNA form, the CDR3 reads TGCGCCAGCAGCCAACATGGAGGGGGCGGGCTCTACGAGCAGTACTTC. Translated: CASSQHGGGGLYEQYF.

V usage is TRBV30 and J usage is TRBJ2-7; TRBD2 might be the D (6 bases). There are 17 residues in the CDR3. The germline V gene has CDR1 GTSNPN and CDR2 SVGIG (reference sequence). V lost 1 base and J 4 bases, leaving 23 bases between the germline ends. The CDR3, as DNA: TGTGCCTGGAGTGCGCCCACGCGACTAGTAATAACATACGAGCAGTACTTC. This codes for CAWSAPTRLVITYEQYF.

The CDR3 bases are TGTGCCAGCAGCCCATGGGACAACGGGGAGCAGTACTTC. It encodes CASSPWDNGEQYF. The gene calls are TRBV7-9 and TRBJ2-5; D perhaps matches TRBD1 (6 bases). The V and J ends lost 5 bases and 11 bases respectively, with 18 bases between them. CDR1 SEHNR and CDR2 FQNEAQ come from the germline V gene (reference sequence). The CDR3 contains 13 residues.

The J gene is TRBJ2-5, the V gene TRBV29-1, with 7 bases lining up with TRBD1. Trimming took 4 bases from V and 0 from J; bases not matched to a gene: 11. Per germline, CDR1 SQVTM and CDR2 ANQGSEA. The CDR3 is 16 amino acids. Here the CDR3 DNA reads TGCAGCGTTGTTTTAAACAGGGGAGAGTACCAAGAGACCCAGTACTTC. This encodes CSVVLNRGEYQETQYF.

The chain couples TRBV5-1 to TRBJ2-2; D ambiguous. Germline CDR1 reads SGHRS; CDR2 reads YFSETQ. The ends were cut back, 2 bases at V and 2 bases at J, with 7 bases in the middle. CDR3 length: 14 residues. The DNA for the CDR3 is TGCGCCAGCAGCTTAACAGTAAACACCGGGGAGCTGTTTTTT. It codes for CASSLTVNTGELFF.

The chain couples TRBV2 to TRBJ2-7; TRBD2 aligns across 7 bases. Germline V gives CDR1 SNHLY, CDR2 FYNNEI. The V segment lost 4 bases and the J segment 5 bases; nucleotides outside the gene matches: 2. The CDR3 extends over 12 amino acids. The CDR3 protein is CASSAGTNEQYF. The CDR3, as DNA: TGTGCCAGCAGTGCGGGGACTAACGAGCAGTACTTC.

V gene TRBV30 combines with J gene TRBJ2-1, with D perhaps TRBD1 (6 bases). V was pared by 0 bases and J by 10 bases, with 13 bases between. Germline CDR1 is GTSNPN and CDR2 is SVGIG (reference sequence). This CDR3 has 13 residues. This chain's CDR3 is CAWSVRGSGEQFF. DNA of the CDR3: TGTGCCTGGAGTGTAAGGGGGAGTGGGGAGCAGTTCTTC.